The clone carrying this T cell receptor (beta chain) is categorized as medium-sized. Its antigen is not known. Amplification of TCR beta used genomic DNA extracted from peripheral blood. The sample is drawn from a study of T cell repertoires in aging, cancer and after chemotherapy. In the study overall: Six age groups, ranging from 30 or younger to 70 or older, included the donors. Repeat sampling of healthy donors over several months to years showed clear clonal overlap. Findings of the study overall: Age-matched healthy donors had significantly more diverse, less clonal blood TCR repertoires than untreated cancer patients. In each cancer cohort, median generation probability increased across chemotherapy, suggesting thymic output rebounded.

TRB rearrangements spanning V, D and J were amplified using mixed TRB-A/B primers. Each CDR3 protein gets one entry after TCRdb re-called the multiplex PCR reads with MiXCR. The sample holds 5,800 or so distinct CDR3 sequences, under 30% seen once. The CDR3 runs to 15 residues. With 1 base removed from V and 3 bases from J, the gap between germline ends came to 13 bases. Germline loops: CDR1 LGHNA, CDR2 YSLEER. Sequences were obtained from blood. The chain has TRBV4-3 and TRBJ2-7; the D is unclear. The sequence was obtained from a human donor in good health. The CDR3 protein is CASSQASGSLYEQYF. DNA of the CDR3: TGCGCCAGCAGCCAAGCGTCAGGCAGCCTCTACGAGCAGTACTTC.